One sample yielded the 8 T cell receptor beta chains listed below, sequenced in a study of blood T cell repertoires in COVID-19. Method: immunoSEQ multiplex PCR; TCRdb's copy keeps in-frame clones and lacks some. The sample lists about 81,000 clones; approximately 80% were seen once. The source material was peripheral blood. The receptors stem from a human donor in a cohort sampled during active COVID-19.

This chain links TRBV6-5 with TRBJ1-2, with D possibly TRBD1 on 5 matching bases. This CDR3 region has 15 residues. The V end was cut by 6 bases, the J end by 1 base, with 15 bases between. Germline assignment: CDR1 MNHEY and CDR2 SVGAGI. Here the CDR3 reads CASRTTAGFNYGYTF. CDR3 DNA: TGTGCCAGCAGGACGACAGCAGGCTTTAACTATGGCTACACCTTC.

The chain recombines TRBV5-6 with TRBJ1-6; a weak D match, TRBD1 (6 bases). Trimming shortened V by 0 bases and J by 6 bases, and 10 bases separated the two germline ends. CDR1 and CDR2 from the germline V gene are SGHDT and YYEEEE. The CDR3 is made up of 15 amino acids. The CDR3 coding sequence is TGTGCCAGCAGCTTGGACGTCAGGGGTAATTCACCCCTCCACTTT. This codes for CASSLDVRGNSPLHF.

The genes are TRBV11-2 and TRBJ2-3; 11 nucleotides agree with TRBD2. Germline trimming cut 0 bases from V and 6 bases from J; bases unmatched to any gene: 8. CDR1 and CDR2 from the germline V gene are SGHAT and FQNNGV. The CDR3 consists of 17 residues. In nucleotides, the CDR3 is TGTGCCAGCAGCTTAGATCTAACTAGCGGGGGCGCCGATACGCAGTATTTT. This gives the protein CASSLDLTSGGADTQYF. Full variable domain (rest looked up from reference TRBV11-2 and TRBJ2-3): EAGVAQSPRYKIIEKRQSVAFWCNPISGHATLYWYQQILGQGPKLLIQFQNNGVVDDSQLPKDRFSAERLKGVDSTLKIQPAKLEDSAVYLCASSLDLTSGGADTQYFGPGTRLTVL.

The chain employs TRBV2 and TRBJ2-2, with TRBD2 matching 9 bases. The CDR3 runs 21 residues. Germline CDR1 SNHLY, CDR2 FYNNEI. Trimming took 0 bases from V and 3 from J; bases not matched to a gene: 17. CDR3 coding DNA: TGTGCCAGCAGTGAAGCGCTTCGGAGTGTTGGGACTAGCCTAGACACCGGGGAGCTGTTTTTT. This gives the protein CASSEALRSVGTSLDTGELFF. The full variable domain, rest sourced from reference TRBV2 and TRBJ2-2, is EPEVTQTPSHQVTQMGQEVILRCVPISNHLYFYWYRQILGQKVEFLVSFYNNEISEKSEIFDDQFSVERPDGSNFTLKIRSTKLEDSAMYFCASSEALRSVGTSLDTGELFFGEGSRLTVL.

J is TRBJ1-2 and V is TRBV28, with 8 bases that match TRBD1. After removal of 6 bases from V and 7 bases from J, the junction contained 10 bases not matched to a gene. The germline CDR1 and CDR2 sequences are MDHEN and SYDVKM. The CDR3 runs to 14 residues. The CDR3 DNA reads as TGTGCCAGCAGAGTCCCAGGGGGCGCGAGTGGCTACACCTTC. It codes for CASRVPGGASGYTF.

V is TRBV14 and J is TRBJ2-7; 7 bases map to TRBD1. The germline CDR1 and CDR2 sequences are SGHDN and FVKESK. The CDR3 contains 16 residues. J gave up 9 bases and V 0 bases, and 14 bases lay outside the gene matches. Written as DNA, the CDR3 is TGTGCCAGCAGCCAAGATCTGCGACAGGGAAGCATGTGGCAGTACTTC. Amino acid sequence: CASSQDLRQGSMWQYF.

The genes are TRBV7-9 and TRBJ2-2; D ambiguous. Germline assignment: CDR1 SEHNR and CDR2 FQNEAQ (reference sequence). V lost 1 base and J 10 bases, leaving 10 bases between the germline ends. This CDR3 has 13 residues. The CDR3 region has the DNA TGTGCCAGCAGCTTAGGCCGAGTCATGGAGCTGTTTTTT. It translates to CASSLGRVMELFF.

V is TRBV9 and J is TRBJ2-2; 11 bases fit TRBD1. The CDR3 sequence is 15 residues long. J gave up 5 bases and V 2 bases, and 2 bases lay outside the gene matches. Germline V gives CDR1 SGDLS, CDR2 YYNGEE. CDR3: CASSVGTGGTGELFF. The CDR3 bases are TGTGCCAGCAGCGTCGGGACAGGGGGGACCGGGGAGCTGTTTTTT.